What follows describes a single T cell receptor (beta chain). Its cognate antigen is unknown. These data belong to a study of tumor and adjacent non-tumor tissue in lung cancer. Across the study: Patients comprised roughly 12 adenocarcinoma, a couple of squamous cell carcinoma and 1 small cell lung cancer. Patients were aged about 31 to 76, roughly 9 men and about five women, stage I to III. The study, taken as a whole, reports: Tumor tissue had significantly higher TCR diversity than normal lung. Shorter survival was associated with higher TCR diversity in tumors.

The CDR3 is 13 amino acids. Germline lookup yields CDR1 SGHRS and CDR2 YFSETQ. Trimming took off 4 bases at V and 3 bases at J, with 10 bases between the two ends. No cell sorting was done before RNA was extracted from the tissue. The library came from three nested PCR rounds adapted from ARM-PCR protocols. TCRdb recomputed calls from the multiplex PCR reads with MiXCR, one row per CDR3 protein. The repertoire holds over 110,000 distinct CDR3 sequences, with around 60% as singletons. The J gene is TRBJ2-5, the V gene TRBV5-1, with D possibly being TRBD1 (6 bases). This TCR came from a man aged 55 to 70 with small cell lung cancer. Material for sequencing was lung tumor tissue. CDR3 loop: CASSLQGEETQYF. The CDR3 bases are TGCGCCAGCAGCCTACAGGGAGAAGAGACCCAGTACTTC.